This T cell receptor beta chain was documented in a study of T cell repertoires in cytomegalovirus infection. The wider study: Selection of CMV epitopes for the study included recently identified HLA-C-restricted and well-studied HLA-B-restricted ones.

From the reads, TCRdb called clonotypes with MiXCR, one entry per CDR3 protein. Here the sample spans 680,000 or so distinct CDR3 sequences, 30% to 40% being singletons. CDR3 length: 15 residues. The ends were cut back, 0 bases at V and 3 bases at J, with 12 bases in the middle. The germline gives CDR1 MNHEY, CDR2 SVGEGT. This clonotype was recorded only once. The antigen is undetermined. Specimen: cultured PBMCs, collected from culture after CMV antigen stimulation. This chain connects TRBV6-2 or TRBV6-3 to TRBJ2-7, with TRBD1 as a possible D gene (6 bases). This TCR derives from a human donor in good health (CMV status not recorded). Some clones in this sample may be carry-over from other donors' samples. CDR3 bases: TGTGCCAGCAGTTACTCTTTGGGACAACTCTACGAGCAGTACTTC. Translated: CASSYSLGQLYEQYF.